This is a list of T cell receptor beta chains from one sample in a study of blood T cell repertoires in COVID-19. The method was immunoSEQ multiplex PCR; TCRdb's version includes in-frame clones alone and lacks a portion of them. The table shows tens of thousands of clones, with 75% to 80% occurring only once. The sample taken for sequencing was peripheral blood. The receptors shown here come from a human donor with active or convalescent COVID-19. The donor label of this sample is uncertain. The CDR3 runs from the conserved cysteine through the conserved F or W. The order of the fields is V gene, D gene, J gene, CDR3 protein. The D gene is left open where the match is weak.

>TRBV10-1|-|TRBJ1-1
CASSEGQSSVYTEAFF
>TRBV7-9|-|TRBJ2-3
CATLRGGDTQYF
>TRBV19|-|TRBJ1-1
CASSIGGGARGTEAFF
>TRBV4-3|TRBD1|TRBJ1-4
CASSQGDRGREANEKLFF
>TRBV7-8|-|TRBJ1-1
CASSLLPGMNTEAFF
>TRBV23-1|-|TRBJ2-7
CASSQFPGIYEQYF
>TRBV4-2|TRBD1|TRBJ1-4
CASSQDLMTGDEKLFF
>TRBV18|-|TRBJ2-1
CASSPLAEQFF
>TRBV7-2|TRBD2|TRBJ2-7
CASSLAASGSSYEQYF
>TRBV6-5|TRBD1|TRBJ2-7
CASNGRGSLSYEQYF
>TRBV15|-|TRBJ1-1
CATSREFVQEAFF
>TRBV2|-|TRBJ2-4
CASTAGGALGIQYF
>TRBV19|-|TRBJ1-4
CASSTRGVRLNEKLFF
>TRBV7-9|TRBD2|TRBJ2-3
CASSLIAGGPGDTQYF
>TRBV6-2/TRBV6-3|-|TRBJ1-5
CASSLDIWRQHF
>TRBV18|-|TRBJ2-2
CASSGQLMNTGELFF
>TRBV18|-|TRBJ1-3
CASSQSETGNTIYF
>TRBV6-5|-|TRBJ2-2
CASSFPPGAGAGELFF
>TRBV5-1|TRBD2|TRBJ2-1
CASSLEGLIAGIRQFF
>TRBV24-1|TRBD2|TRBJ2-1
CATSGLIAGGYNEQFF
>TRBV2|TRBD1|TRBJ1-1
CASMLGQGAHTEAFF
>TRBV27|-|TRBJ1-6
CASRQVFNSPLHF
>TRBV28|-|TRBJ1-5
CASSSGTGGRQPQHF
>TRBV10-1|TRBD1|TRBJ2-3
CASSRDRDTDTQYF
>TRBV12-5|TRBD1|TRBJ2-1
CASGLGPFISDRVPQGQFF
>TRBV11-2|-|TRBJ2-1
CASSLDGERAAYNEQFF
>TRBV4-1|-|TRBJ2-7
CASSQDRDTHYEQYF
>TRBV24-1|-|TRBJ2-5
CATSDRFQETQYF
>TRBV29-1|TRBD2|TRBJ2-7
CSVSGTSGWSSYEQYF
>TRBV12-3/TRBV12-4|-|TRBJ1-1
CASSRTLNTEAFF
>TRBV5-1|-|TRBJ2-1
CASSFPGAGSSYNEQFF
>TRBV2|-|TRBJ2-5
CASSQGLVKETQYF
>TRBV10-3|TRBD1|TRBJ2-7
CAIIRTGAPYEQYF
>TRBV19|-|TRBJ2-7
CASSNQGSGSYEQYF
>TRBV19|-|TRBJ2-3
CASSPYTADTQYF
>TRBV3-1/TRBV3-2|-|TRBJ1-1
CASSQVLRGANTEAFF
>TRBV5-4|TRBD2|TRBJ2-2
CASSLERESLGELFF